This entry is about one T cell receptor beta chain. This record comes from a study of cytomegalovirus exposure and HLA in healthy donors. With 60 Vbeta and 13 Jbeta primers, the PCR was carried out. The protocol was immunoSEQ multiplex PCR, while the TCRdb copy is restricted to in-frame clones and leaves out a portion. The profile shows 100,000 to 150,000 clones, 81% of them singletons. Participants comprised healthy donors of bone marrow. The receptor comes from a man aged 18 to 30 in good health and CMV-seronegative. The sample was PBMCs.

For the CDR3, the DNA is TGTGCCAGCAGCTTAGAAATCGGGAACACTGAAGCTTTCTTT. Its translation is CASSLEIGNTEAFF. This rearrangement joins TRBV7-3 to TRBJ1-1; D gene ambiguous. V shed 2 bases and J shed 1 base, with 8 bases lying between them. CDR1 SGHTA and CDR2 FQGTGA come from the germline V gene. The CDR3 is 14 residues long.